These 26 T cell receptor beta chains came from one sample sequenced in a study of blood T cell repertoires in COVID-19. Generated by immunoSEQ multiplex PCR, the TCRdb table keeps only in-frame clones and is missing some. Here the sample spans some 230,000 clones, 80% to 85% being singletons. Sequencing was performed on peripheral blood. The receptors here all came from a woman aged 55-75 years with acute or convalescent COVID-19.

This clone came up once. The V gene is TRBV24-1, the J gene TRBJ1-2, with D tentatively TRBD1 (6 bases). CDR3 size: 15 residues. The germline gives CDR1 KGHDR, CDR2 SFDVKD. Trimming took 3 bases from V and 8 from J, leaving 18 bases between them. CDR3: CATSDQDGTIEGYTF. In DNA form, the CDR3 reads TGTGCCACCAGTGATCAAGACGGGACAATTGAGGGCTACACCTTC.

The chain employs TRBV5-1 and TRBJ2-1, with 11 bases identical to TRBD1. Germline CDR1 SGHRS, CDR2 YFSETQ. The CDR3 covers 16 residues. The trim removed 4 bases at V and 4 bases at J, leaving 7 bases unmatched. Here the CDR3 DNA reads TGCGCCAGCAGCCCTTCGGACAGGGGGCTGTACAATGAGCAGTTCTTC. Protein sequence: CASSPSDRGLYNEQFF.

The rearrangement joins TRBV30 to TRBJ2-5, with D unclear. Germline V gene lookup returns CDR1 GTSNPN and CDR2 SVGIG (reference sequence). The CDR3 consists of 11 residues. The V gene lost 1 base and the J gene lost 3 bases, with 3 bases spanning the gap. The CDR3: CAWSAEETQYF. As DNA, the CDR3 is TGTGCCTGGAGTGCTGAAGAGACCCAGTACTTC. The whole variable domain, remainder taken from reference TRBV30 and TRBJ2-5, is SQTIHQWPATLVQPVGSPLSLECTVEGTSNPNLYWYRQAAGRGLQLLFYSVGIGQISSEVPQNLSASRPQDRQFILSSKKLLLSDSGFYLCAWSAEETQYFGPGTRLLVL.

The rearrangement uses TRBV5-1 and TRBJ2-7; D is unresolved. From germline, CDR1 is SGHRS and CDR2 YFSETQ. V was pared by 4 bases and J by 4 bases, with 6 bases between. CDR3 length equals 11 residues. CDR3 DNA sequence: TGCGCCAGCAGCCTATATTACGAGCAGTACTTC. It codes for CASSLYYEQYF.

For the CDR3, the DNA is TGCGCCAGCAGCCCAGGGCGGTATGAGACCCAGTACTTC. Translating gives CASSPGRYETQYF. This chain links TRBV5-1 with TRBJ2-5; TRBD1 might be the D (5 bases). Trimming stripped 4 bases from V and 5 bases from J, with 12 bases between. Germline lookup yields CDR1 SGHRS and CDR2 YFSETQ. The CDR3 consists of 13 residues.

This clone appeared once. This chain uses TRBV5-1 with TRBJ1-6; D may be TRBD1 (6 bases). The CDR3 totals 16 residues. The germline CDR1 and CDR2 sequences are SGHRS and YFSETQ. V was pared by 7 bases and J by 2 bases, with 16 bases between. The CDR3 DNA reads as TGCGCCAGCCGGGGTGGGGACACCACCTATAATTCACCCCTCCACTTT. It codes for CASRGGDTTYNSPLHF.

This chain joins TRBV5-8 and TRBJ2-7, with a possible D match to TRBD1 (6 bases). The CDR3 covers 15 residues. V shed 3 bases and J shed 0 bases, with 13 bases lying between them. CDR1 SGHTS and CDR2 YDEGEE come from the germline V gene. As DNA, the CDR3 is TGTGCCAGCAGCTATGGACAGCTAACCTCCTACGAGCAGTACTTC. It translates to CASSYGQLTSYEQYF.

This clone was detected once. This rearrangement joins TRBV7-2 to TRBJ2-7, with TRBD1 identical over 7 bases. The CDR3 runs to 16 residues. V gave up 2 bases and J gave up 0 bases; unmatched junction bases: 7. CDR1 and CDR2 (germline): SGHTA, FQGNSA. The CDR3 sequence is CASSLIPGQSSYEQYF. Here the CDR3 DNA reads TGTGCCAGCAGCTTAATACCGGGACAGAGCTCCTACGAGCAGTACTTC.

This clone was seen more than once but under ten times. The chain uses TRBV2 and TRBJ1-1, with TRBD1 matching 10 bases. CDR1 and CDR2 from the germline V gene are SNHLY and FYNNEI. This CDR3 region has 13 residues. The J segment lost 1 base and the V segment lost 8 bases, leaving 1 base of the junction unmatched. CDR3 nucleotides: TGTGCCAGCTGGACAGGGGGGAACACTGAAGCTTTCTTT. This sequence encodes CASWTGGNTEAFF.

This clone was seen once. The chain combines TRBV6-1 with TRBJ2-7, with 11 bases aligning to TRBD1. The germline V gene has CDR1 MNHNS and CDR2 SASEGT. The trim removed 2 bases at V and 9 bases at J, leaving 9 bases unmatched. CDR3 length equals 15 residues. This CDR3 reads CASSERWTGGAGQYF. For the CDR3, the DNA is TGTGCCAGCAGTGAAAGGTGGACAGGGGGCGCCGGGCAGTACTTC.

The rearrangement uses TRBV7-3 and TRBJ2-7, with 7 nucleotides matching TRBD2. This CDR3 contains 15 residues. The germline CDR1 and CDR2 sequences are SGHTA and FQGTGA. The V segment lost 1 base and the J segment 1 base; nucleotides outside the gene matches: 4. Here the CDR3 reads CASSLRAGASYEQYF. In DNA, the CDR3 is TGTGCCAGCAGCTTAAGGGCGGGAGCATCCTACGAGCAGTACTTC.

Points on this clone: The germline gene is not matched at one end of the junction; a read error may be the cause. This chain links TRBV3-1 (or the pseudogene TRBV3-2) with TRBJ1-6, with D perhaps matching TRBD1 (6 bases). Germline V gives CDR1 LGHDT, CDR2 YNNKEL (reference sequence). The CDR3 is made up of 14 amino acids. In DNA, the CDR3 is TGTGCCAGCAGCCCTTCGGAACAGGGTTCATCCCTCCACTTT. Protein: CASSPSEQGSSLHF.

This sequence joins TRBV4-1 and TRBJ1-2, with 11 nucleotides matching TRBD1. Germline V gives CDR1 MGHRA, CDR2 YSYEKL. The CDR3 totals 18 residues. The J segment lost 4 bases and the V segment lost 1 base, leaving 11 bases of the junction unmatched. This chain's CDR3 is CASSQGPLDRGLGYGYTF. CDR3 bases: TGCGCCAGCAGCCAAGGTCCCTTGGACAGGGGGCTGGGCTATGGCTACACCTTC.

Written as DNA, the CDR3 is TGTGCCAGCAGCCAAGTTTCAGACTATGGCTACACCTTC. Encoded protein: CASSQVSDYGYTF. The V and J genes are TRBV3-1 (or the pseudogene TRBV3-2) and TRBJ1-2; D is undetermined. The germline V and J ends were trimmed by 1 base and 3 bases, with 6 bases remaining between them. The CDR3 is 13 residues long. Per germline, CDR1 LGHDT and CDR2 YNNKEL (reference sequence).

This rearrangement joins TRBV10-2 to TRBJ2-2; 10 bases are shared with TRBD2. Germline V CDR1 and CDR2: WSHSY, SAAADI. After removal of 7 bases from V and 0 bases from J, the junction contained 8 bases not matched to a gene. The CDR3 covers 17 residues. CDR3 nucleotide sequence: TGCGCCAGCAACGGAGCGGGGGGGCATCCGAACACCGGGGAGCTGTTTTTT. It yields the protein CASNGAGGHPNTGELFF.

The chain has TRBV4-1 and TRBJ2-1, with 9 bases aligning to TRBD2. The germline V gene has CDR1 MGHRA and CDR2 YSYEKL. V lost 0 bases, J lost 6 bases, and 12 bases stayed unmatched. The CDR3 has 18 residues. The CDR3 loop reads CASSQDEAGGRPTNEQFF. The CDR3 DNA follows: TGCGCCAGCAGCCAAGACGAGGCGGGGGGGCGCCCAACCAATGAGCAGTTCTTC.

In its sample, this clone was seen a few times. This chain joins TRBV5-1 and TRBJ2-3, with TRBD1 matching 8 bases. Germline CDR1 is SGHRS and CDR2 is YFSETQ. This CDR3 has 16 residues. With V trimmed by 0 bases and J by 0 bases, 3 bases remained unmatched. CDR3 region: CASSLGGTGSTDTQYF. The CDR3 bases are TGCGCCAGCAGCTTGGGCGGGACAGGCAGCACAGATACGCAGTATTTT.

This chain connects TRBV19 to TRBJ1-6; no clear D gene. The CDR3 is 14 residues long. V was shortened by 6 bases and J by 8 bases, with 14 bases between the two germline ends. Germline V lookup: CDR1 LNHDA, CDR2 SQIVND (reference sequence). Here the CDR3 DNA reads TGTGCCAGTAGACACGGGAACGCCGATTCACCCCTCCACTTT. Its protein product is CASRHGNADSPLHF.

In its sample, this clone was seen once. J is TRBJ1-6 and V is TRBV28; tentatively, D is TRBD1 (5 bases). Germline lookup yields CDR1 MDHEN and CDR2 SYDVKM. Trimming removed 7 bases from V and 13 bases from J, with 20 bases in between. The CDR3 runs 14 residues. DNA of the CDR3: TGTGCCAGCAACGGAGGGGCAACCGATAACCCCCTCCACTTT. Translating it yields CASNGGATDNPLHF.

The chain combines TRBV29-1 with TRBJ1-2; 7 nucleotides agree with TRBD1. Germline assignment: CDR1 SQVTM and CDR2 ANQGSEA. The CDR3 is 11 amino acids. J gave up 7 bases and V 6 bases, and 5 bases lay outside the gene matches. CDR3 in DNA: TGCAGCGTAAGGGACAGAGCTGGCTACACCTTC. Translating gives CSVRDRAGYTF.

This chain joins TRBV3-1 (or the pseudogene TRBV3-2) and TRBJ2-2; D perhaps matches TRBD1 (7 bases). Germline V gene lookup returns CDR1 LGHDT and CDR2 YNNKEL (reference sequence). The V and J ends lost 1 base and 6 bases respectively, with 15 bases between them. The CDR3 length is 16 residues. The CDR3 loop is CASSQGQGGRAGELFF. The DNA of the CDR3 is TGTGCCAGCAGCCAAGGGCAGGGGGGCCGAGCCGGGGAGCTGTTTTTT.

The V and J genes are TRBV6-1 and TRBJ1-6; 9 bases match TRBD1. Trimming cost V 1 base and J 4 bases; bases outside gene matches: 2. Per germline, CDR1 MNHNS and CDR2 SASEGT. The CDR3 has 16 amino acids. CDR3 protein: CASSEVGTGYNSPLHF. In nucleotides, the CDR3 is TGTGCCAGCAGTGAAGTTGGGACAGGGTATAATTCACCCCTCCACTTT.

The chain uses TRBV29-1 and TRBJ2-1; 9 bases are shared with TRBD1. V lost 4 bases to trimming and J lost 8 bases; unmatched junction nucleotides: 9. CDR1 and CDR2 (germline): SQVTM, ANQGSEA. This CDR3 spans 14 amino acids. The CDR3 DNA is TGCAGCGTTGGGGGGGGACAGGGAAGTTATGAGCAGTTCTTC. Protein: CSVGGGQGSYEQFF.

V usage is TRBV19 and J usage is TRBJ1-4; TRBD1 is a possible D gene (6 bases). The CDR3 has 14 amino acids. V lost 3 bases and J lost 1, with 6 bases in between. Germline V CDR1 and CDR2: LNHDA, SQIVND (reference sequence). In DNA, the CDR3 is TGTGCCAGTAGTATCAGGGGAACTAATGAAAAACTGTTTTTT. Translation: CASSIRGTNEKLFF.

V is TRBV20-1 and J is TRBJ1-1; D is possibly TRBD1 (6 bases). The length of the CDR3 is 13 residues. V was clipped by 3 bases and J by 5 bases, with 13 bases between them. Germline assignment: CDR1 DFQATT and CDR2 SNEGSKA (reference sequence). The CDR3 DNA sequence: TGCAGTGCTAGTCGGCAGGGGCGGACTGAAGCTTTCTTT. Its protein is CSASRQGRTEAFF.

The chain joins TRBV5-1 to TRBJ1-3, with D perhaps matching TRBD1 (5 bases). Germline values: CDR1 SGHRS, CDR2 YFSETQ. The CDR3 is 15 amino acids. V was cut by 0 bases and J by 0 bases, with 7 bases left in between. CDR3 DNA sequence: TGCGCCAGCAGCTTGGCTGGGGCCTCTGGAAACACCATATATTTT. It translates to CASSLAGASGNTIYF.